Following are 4 T cell receptor beta chains from one sample sequenced in a study of blood T cell repertoires in COVID-19. Using immunoSEQ multiplex PCR, the repertoire was profiled, and TCRdb retains in-frame clones only, with some absent. The top ten hold almost 1.5% of the sample, which has hundreds of thousands of clones, roughly 89% seen once. The sequenced material came from peripheral blood. All receptors come from a woman between 25 and 40 years old with active or convalescent COVID-19.

This chain connects TRBV5-8 to TRBJ1-6; a weak D match, TRBD1 (5 bases). Germline V gene sequence: CDR1 SGHTS, CDR2 YDEGEE. V lost 5 bases and J lost 13, with 16 bases in between. The CDR3 length is 13 residues. The CDR3 coding sequence is TGTGCCAGCAGTCAGATGACAGCTCCCCCCCTCCACTTT. It codes for CASSQMTAPPLHF.

The V call is TRBV5-4, the J call TRBJ2-6; 8 bases map to TRBD1. Looked up from germline, CDR1 is SGHNT and CDR2 is YYREEE (reference sequence). The CDR3 has 20 residues. Trimming removed 4 bases from V and 0 bases from J; junction bases left unmatched: 15. CDR3 sequence (DNA): TGTGCCAGCAGCCCTGGAACAGGGGGGTCCCGGAGCTCTGGGGCCAACGTCCTGACTTTC. Its protein product is CASSPGTGGSRSSGANVLTF. The full variable domain, completed using reference TRBV5-4 and TRBJ2-6, is ETGVTQSPTHLIKTRGQQVTLRCSSQSGHNTVSWYQQALGQGPQFIFQYYREEENGRGNFPPRFSGLQFPNYSSELNVNALELDDSALYLCASSPGTGGSRSSGANVLTFGAGSRLTVL.

This chain links TRBV28 with TRBJ2-7, with D possibly TRBD2 on 5 matching bases. Trimming cost V 6 bases and J 1 base, with 13 bases left between them. CDR1 and CDR2 from the germline V gene are MDHEN and SYDVKM. CDR3 length: 14 amino acids. CDR3 sequence reads: CASREEAMSYEQYF. CDR3 sequence (DNA): TGTGCCAGCAGGGAGGAGGCCATGTCCTACGAGCAGTACTTC. The full variable domain, completed using reference TRBV28 and TRBJ2-7, is DVKVTQSSRYLVKRTGEKVFLECVQDMDHENMFWYRQDPGLGLRLIYFSYDVKMKEKGDIPEGYSVSREKKERFSLILESASTNQTSMYLCASREEAMSYEQYFGPGTRLTVT.

The J gene is TRBJ1-1, the V gene TRBV12-3 or TRBV12-4; weak D call: TRBD1 (6 bases). Trimming took 3 bases from V and 8 from J, leaving 10 bases between them. The CDR3 has 12 residues. CDR3 in DNA: TGTGCCAGCAGTTTCGGGGGGCTCGAAGCTTTCTTT. Translating it yields CASSFGGLEAFF.